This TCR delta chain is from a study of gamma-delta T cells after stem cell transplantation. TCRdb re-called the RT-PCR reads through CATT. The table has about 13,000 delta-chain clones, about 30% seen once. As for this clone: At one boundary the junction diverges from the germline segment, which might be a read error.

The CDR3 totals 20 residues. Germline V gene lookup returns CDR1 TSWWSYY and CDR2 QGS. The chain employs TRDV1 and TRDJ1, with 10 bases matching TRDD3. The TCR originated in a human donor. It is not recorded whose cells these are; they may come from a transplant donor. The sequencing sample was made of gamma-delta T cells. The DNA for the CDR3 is TGTGCTATTGGGGAAGGCACTACCGGTGAAGGGGGATACGCCGAGAAAAAACTCATCTTT. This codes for CAIGEGTTGEGGYAEKKLIF.